This entry describes one T cell receptor beta chain. The antigen remains undetermined. The CDR3 does not close with the conserved phenylalanine or tryptophan, likely indicating a read error. No DNA is shown, since the ends of the CDR3 on it are uncertain; the CDR3 is the one TCRdb lists. The CDR3 sequence runs 17 residues, both termini included. Germline-derived CDR1 and CDR2 are MNHEY and SMNVEV (reference sequence). This record comes from a study of metastatic and nonmetastatic thyroid tumors. Study context: Patients with malignant and benign thyroid disease provided blood and tumor or nodule tissue, whose repertoires were compared. Findings and limits, study-wide: Within blood and tumor, benign nodules reportedly had significantly lower TCR beta diversity than malignant thyroid tumors did.

All patients were treatment-naive before thyroid surgery. In the original analysis: CDR3 was compared across clinicopathological groups, and the resulting differences were used to build a distant-metastasis classifier for papillary thyroid cancer. TCRdb redid the clone calls on the PCR reads using MiXCR. The V and J calls come from TCRdb's annotation, not from the publication. The data hold fewer than 4,500 clones, with about a third observed a single time. Input material: adjacent normal tissue. The sequence was collected from a male donor with papillary thyroid cancer or a benign thyroid nodule (not recorded which). Some clones in this sample may be carry-over from other donors' samples. The J gene is TRBJ1-6, the V gene TRBV27; the table calls TRBD1, which could not be checked here. CDR3 loop: CASSVLPSGAGNSPLNL.